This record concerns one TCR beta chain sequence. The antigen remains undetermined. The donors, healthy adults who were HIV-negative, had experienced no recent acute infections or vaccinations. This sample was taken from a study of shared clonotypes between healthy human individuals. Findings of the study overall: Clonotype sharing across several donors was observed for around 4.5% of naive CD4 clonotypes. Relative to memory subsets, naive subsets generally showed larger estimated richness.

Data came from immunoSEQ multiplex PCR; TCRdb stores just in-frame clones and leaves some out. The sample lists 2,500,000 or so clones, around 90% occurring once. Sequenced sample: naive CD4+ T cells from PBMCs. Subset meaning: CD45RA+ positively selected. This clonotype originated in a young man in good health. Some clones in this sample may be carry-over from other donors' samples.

CDR3: CASSGQGNNQETQYF. As DNA, the CDR3 is TGCGCCAGCAGCGGACAGGGGAATAATCAAGAGACCCAGTACTTC. This chain connects TRBV4-3 to TRBJ2-5, with TRBD1 identical over 9 bases. CDR3 length equals 15 residues. Trimming took 5 bases from V and 2 from J; bases not matched to a gene: 6. The germline CDR1 and CDR2 sequences are LGHNA and YSLEER.